This TCR beta chain was observed in a study of OX40 agonist ivuxolimab in advanced cancers. About the study as a whole: Ivuxolimab was a fully human IgG2 agonistic monoclonal antibody targeting the costimulatory receptor OX40 (CD134). The purpose of peripheral TCRbeta sequencing was to test whether ivuxolimab changed TCR sequence diversity and led to clonal T-cell expansion. Prior anti-PD-1, anti-PD-L1 or anti-CTLA-4 therapy was permitted, and 40% to 50% of dose-escalation patients had received checkpoint inhibitors. In the dose-escalation cohort, 70% to 90% of patients were male, and the mean age was 60 years with a range of roughly 20 to 80. Partial responses were achieved by three dose-escalation patients, of whom one had hepatocellular carcinoma and two had cutaneous melanoma. The paper describes the monotherapy dose-escalation part (N ≈ 49 patients) of the phase I trial of ivuxolimab. Of the 50 to 55 patients in dose escalation, some 19 had hepatocellular carcinoma, some 15 had melanoma, 9 had renal cell carcinoma and 9 had head and neck cancer. Intravenous ivuxolimab was administered to patients every 2 weeks at six dose levels: 0.01, 0.1, 0.3, 1.5, 3 and 10 mg/kg.

Paper-wide results and their limitations: In the 0.1-3.0 mg/kg groups, partial responders were among the patients with the lowest normalized peripheral clonal expansion, particularly in CD8+ T cells. The antigen specificity of the clonally expanded peripheral T cells was not determined. Clonal expansion of both CD4+ and CD8+ blood T cells was observed from baseline to week 6 at doses 0.1 to 3.0 mg/kg. Low levels of normalized T-cell clonal expansion were also seen in some nonresponding patients. After ivuxolimab, CD8+ T cells had more expanded clones than CD4+ T cells on average.

Patients with a history of autoimmune disease or receiving systemic immunosuppression were excluded from the trial. Peripheral blood for TCR sequencing was collected from all dose cohorts at baseline, on cycle 4 day 1, and on cycle 7 day 1. Samples came from an open-label, multicenter, first-in-human phase I dose-escalation trial of ivuxolimab. Adults with locally advanced or metastatic melanoma, renal cell, hepatocellular, or head and neck squamous cell carcinoma were enrolled in the trial. Before TCR sequencing, CD4+ T cells and CD8+ T cells from peripheral blood were sorted into separate populations. The germline V gene (reference sequence) sets CDR1 to WNHNN and CDR2 to SYGVQD. Measured from the cysteine to the phenylalanine, the CDR3 is 14 residues long. This entry keeps only the CDR3 DNA: 42 bases, framed from base 1. Genomic DNA was extracted from sorted cells for sequencing of the TCRbeta CDR3 region. TCRbeta CDR3 regions were sequenced using the immunoSEQ Assay. The immuneACCESS repertoire file appears here via TCRdb, limited to in-frame rearrangements. These files lack a portion of the clones; in checked studies, under half of the deficit traces to unresolved V genes, and the cause of the others is not known. The sample data list roughly 60,000 clones, and roughly four fifths of these were observed just once. The ten biggest clones cover 2.1% of the sample.

This clone was seen just once. What this receptor recognizes is not known. A junction boundary mismatches the germline segment, possibly from a read error. This material consisted of CD4+ or CD8+ T cells sorted from blood, taken in a trial of the OX40 agonist ivuxolimab. Recombination joined TRBV10-1 with TRBJ1-1; TRBD1 is possibly the D segment (5 matching bases). The receptor was derived from an adult with an advanced solid tumor such as melanoma, head and neck, liver or kidney cancer. The encoded CDR3 is CASSESGVKTEAFF. In nucleotide form, the sequence is TGCGCCAGCAGTGAGTCGGGGGTGAAGACTGAAGCTTTCTTT.